The text below deals with one T cell receptor beta chain. Antigen: not known. These data come from a study of T cell responses to AZD1222 COVID-19 vaccine. Findings and limits, study-wide: Donors, mostly white British, included more females; clonal diversity was possibly underestimated. Recipients of two AZD1222 doses showed rising Spike-specific TCR breadth and depth. No repertoire was sampled before or during the peak T cell response, only after it. Only a handful of individuals given AZD1222 were seropositive at baseline.

CDR3 length: 16 residues. Only in-frame clones appear in the TCRdb table, and some are missing; sequencing was by immunoSEQ multiplex PCR. The sample has about 97,000 clones, about 90% seen once. The TCR sequence derives from an adult who received the AZD1222 COVID-19 vaccine. V usage is TRBV21-1 and J usage is TRBJ1-6; TRBD1 is taken as the D call from the table, unchecked against the DNA. TRBV21-1 is a listed pseudogene. The source material was peripheral blood, sampled 28 days after the second AZD1222 dose. The CDR3 region is CASSKESDSPTSPLHF. CDR3 DNA: TGTGCCAGCAGCAAAGAATCGGACAGTCCTACATCACCCCTCCACTTT.